The 10 T cell receptor beta chains below all came from one sample that was sequenced in a study of STAT5B mutations in CD4+ large granular lymphocyte leukemia. Sequencing was performed with immunoSEQ multiplex PCR; in TCRdb, only in-frame clones are kept and a portion is missing. The table lists some 35,000 clones, 69% of them singletons, with around 2.9% in the top ten. The sequencing sample was made of CD4+ T cells from blood buffy coats. The source of these receptors is a human donor in good health.

The genes are TRBV4-2 and TRBJ2-1; 7 positions match TRBD2. The V gene end was trimmed by 4 bases and the J gene end by 6 bases; junction bases not matched to a gene: 18. The V gene's germline CDR1 is LGHNA and CDR2 YNFKEQ. This CDR3 has 18 amino acids. CDR3 DNA sequence: TGTGCCAGCAGCCCCCGGCTGTCGAGCGGGGCCATAGTCAATGAGCAGTTCTTC. This codes for CASSPRLSSGAIVNEQFF.

This clone was detected only a few times. The chain recombines TRBV30 with TRBJ1-1; 7 bases match TRBD1. The CDR3 length is 13 residues. V trimming: 5 bases; J trimming: 9 bases; junction bases outside the gene matches: 12. CDR1 GTSNPN and CDR2 SVGIG come from the germline V gene (reference sequence). CDR3 nucleotides: TGTGCCTGGCTAGGACAGGAACTATCCCAAGCTTTCTTT. Translating it yields CAWLGQELSQAFF.

The rearrangement uses TRBV7-2 and TRBJ2-7; 10 nucleotides agree with TRBD1. V trimming: 3 bases; J trimming: 4 bases; junction bases outside the gene matches: 6. In germline, CDR1 is SGHTA, CDR2 FQGNSA. This CDR3 is 15 amino acids long. For the CDR3, the DNA is TGTGCCAGCAGCTTTAGACAGGGGGCGGAGTACGAGCAGTACTTC. It codes for CASSFRQGAEYEQYF.

V and J are TRBV4-3 and TRBJ2-2, with 10 nucleotides matching TRBD1. Trimming removed 1 base from V and 6 bases from J; junction bases left unmatched: 20. The CDR3 runs to 21 residues. Looked up from germline, CDR1 is LGHNA and CDR2 is YSLEER. CDR3 nucleotides: TGCGCCAGCAGCCAAGCAGCCCCGGGACAGGGGAGATTGGGGACGGCCGGGGAGCTGTTTTTT. Protein sequence: CASSQAAPGQGRLGTAGELFF.

The genes are TRBV19 and TRBJ1-5; D unclear. Deletions cut 3 bases from V and 1 base from J, with 10 bases between. Germline CDR1 reads LNHDA; CDR2 reads SQIVND (reference sequence). The CDR3 loop spans 15 amino acids. The CDR3 DNA follows: TGTGCCAGTAGTATTACAGTAACCAGCAATCAGCCCCAGCATTTT. It is translated as CASSITVTSNQPQHF. Full variable domain (remainder filled in from reference TRBV19 and TRBJ1-5): DGGITQSPKYLFRKEGQNVTLSCEQNLNHDAMYWYRQDPGQGLRLIYYSQIVNDFQKGDIAEGYSVSREKKESFPLTVTSAQKNPTAFYLCASSITVTSNQPQHFGDGTRLSIL.

This chain uses TRBV21-1 with TRBJ2-1; the table's D call TRBD1 went unverified against the DNA. TRBV21-1 is a pseudogene segment. This CDR3 comprises 19 residues. For the CDR3, the DNA is TGTGCCAGCAGCAATGCGATGACAGGGGGCCCGAGCTCCTACAATGAGCAGTTCTTC. This encodes CASSNAMTGGPSSYNEQFF.

This clone has only one observation. For the CDR3, the DNA is TGCGCCAGCAGCCCGCCCCAGTCTGGGGCCAACGTCCTGACTTTC. It yields the protein CASSPPQSGANVLTF. The chain is built from TRBV5-1 and TRBJ2-6; D is uncertain. The CDR3 covers 15 residues. Germline loops: CDR1 SGHRS, CDR2 YFSETQ. V was clipped by 4 bases and J by 1 base, with 9 bases between them.

The chain joins TRBV9 to TRBJ1-1; a weak D match, TRBD1 (6 bases). The CDR3 has 20 amino acids. V lost 4 bases and J lost 0, with 28 bases in between. Germline V CDR1 and CDR2: SGDLS, YYNGEE. CDR3 in DNA: TGTGCCAGCAGCTTTAAAGGGGGTACCCGGGCCCGAACGATGAACACTGAAGCTTTCTTT. This translates into CASSFKGGTRARTMNTEAFF.

V usage is TRBV2 and J usage is TRBJ2-3; D uncertain. Germline assignment: CDR1 SNHLY and CDR2 FYNNEI. Between the trimmed V and J ends, which lost 0 bases and 2 bases, there was a span of 6 bases. The CDR3 loop spans 14 amino acids. CDR3 bases: TGTGCCAGCAGTGAAGCGCTCTACACAGATACGCAGTATTTT. Translating it yields CASSEALYTDTQYF. Together with reference TRBV2 and TRBJ2-3, the CDR3 gives the full variable domain: EPEVTQTPSHQVTQMGQEVILRCVPISNHLYFYWYRQILGQKVEFLVSFYNNEISEKSEIFDDQFSVERPDGSNFTLKIRSTKLEDSAMYFCASSEALYTDTQYFGPGTRLTVL.

The chain has TRBV7-2 and TRBJ2-1; a possible D gene is TRBD2 (5 bases). Trimming took 3 bases from V and 6 from J, leaving 6 bases between them. Germline assignment: CDR1 SGHTA and CDR2 FQGNSA. The CDR3 consists of 12 residues. The CDR3 coding sequence is TGTGCCAGCAGCTTTGCGGGCAATGAGCAGTTCTTC. Translating gives CASSFAGNEQFF.